This T cell receptor beta chain was identified during a study of blood T cells in healthy people across ages. Study-wide points: CMV status of donors was unknown, possibly confounding expanded clonotype changes.

A J-beta primer mix and a sample-barcoded 5' primer were used in a second PCR of roughly 6 to 11 cycles. Researchers report that a template-switch adaptor with 12 random nucleotides tagged each cDNA molecule. TCRdb recomputed calls from the 5' RACE reads with MiXCR, one row per CDR3 protein. The sample holds about 760,000 distinct CDR3 sequences; just over 55% are singletons and the top ten take more than 25%. A note on this clonotype: The antigen is undetermined.

The CDR3 is made up of 14 amino acids. Between the trimmed V and J ends, which lost 4 bases and 8 bases, there was a span of 18 bases. The germline V gene has CDR1 SQVTM and CDR2 ANQGSEA. Sequenced: blood. The receptor comes from a middle-aged man in good health. The chain couples TRBV29-1 to TRBJ2-1; unclear D gene. CDR3 bases: TGCAGCGTTGGGACCGGGCTTGGGATGGATGAGCAGTTCTTC. It is translated as CSVGTGLGMDEQFF.